This is a list of T cell receptor beta chains from one sample in a study of T cells after yellow fever vaccination. Each CDR3 protein gets one entry after TCRdb re-called the 5' RACE reads with MiXCR. The sample has hundreds of thousands of distinct CDR3 sequences, 4.1% seen once. Sample: PBMCs, taken 5 days after the yellow fever booster vaccination. The origin of the receptors is a young man who received the YFV17D yellow fever vaccine. The CDR3 runs from the conserved cysteine through the conserved F or W. Fields, in order: clone size, V gene, D gene, CDR3 length, J gene, CDR3 DNA, CDR3 protein. The D gene is left open where the match is weak. Some rows mark clone size as missing; the rest say once, few, many or name a class of expanded clone.

>-|TRBV5-1|-|16|TRBJ1-6
TGCGCCAGCAGCTTTGGCACCCTCTACGATAATTCACCCCTCCACTTT
CASSFGTLYDNSPLHF
>few|TRBV28|-|13|TRBJ2-4
TGTGCCAGCAGTGGGGGCACCAAAAACATTCAGTACTTC
CASSGGTKNIQYF
>-|TRBV28|-|16|TRBJ1-5
TGTGCCAGCAGTTTAATGAGGGGAGTGGGAAATCAGCCCCAGCATTTT
CASSLMRGVGNQPQHF
>-|TRBV5-1|-|14|TRBJ1-1
TGCGCCAGCACCCCGGAGGTTATGAACACTGAAGCTTTCTTT
CASTPEVMNTEAFF
>few|TRBV9|TRBD2|17|TRBJ2-5
TGTGCCAGCAGCGTGGATAGCGGGGTCACGTACCAAGAGACCCAGTACTTC
CASSVDSGVTYQETQYF
>-|TRBV6-5|TRBD1|15|TRBJ1-1
TGTGCCAGCAGTAGCCGGACAGGGAGGGTCACTGAAGCTTTCTTT
CASSSRTGRVTEAFF
>-|TRBV27|-|14|TRBJ1-2
TGTGCCAGCAGTTTCAGGACTCGAAACTATGGCTACACCTTC
CASSFRTRNYGYTF
>-|TRBV12-3/TRBV12-4|-|13|TRBJ2-1
TGTGCCAGCAGTTTTGGCAGTCACGGGGAGCAGTTCTTC
CASSFGSHGEQFF
>many|TRBV5-1|TRBD1|15|TRBJ2-3
TGCGCCAGCAGTTTGACAGGGTTGAACACAGATACGCAGTATTTT
CASSLTGLNTDTQYF
>many|TRBV4-1|-|14|TRBJ2-7
TGCGCCAGCAGCCCCGCTACGAGTAGCTACGAGCAGTACTTC
CASSPATSSYEQYF
>few|TRBV4-1|-|15|TRBJ2-3
TGCGCCAGCAGCCAAGAGTCAGGGGTGACAGATACGCAGTATTTT
CASSQESGVTDTQYF
>-|TRBV6-1|-|15|TRBJ1-2
TGTGCCATCGTAACTGGGGGCCTACCTAACTATGGCTACACCTTC
CAIVTGGLPNYGYTF
>few|TRBV29-1|-|14|TRBJ2-2
TGCAGCGTTTCCGGAGGGCCGAACACCGGGGAGCTGTTTTTT
CSVSGGPNTGELFF
>many|TRBV5-1|-|16|TRBJ2-3
TGCGCCAGCAGCCGGCAGGGCAGTCGGAGCACAGATACGCAGTATTTT
CASSRQGSRSTDTQYF
>few|TRBV5-1|-|14|TRBJ1-6
TGCGCCAGCAACCAGGGAGTTGGCAATTCACCCCTCCACTTT
CASNQGVGNSPLHF
>few|TRBV6-2/TRBV6-3|-|14|TRBJ1-1
TGTGCCAGCAGTTACGGGCTGTCATACAGTGAAGCTTTCTTT
CASSYGLSYSEAFF
>many|TRBV20-1|-|15|TRBJ1-2
TGCAGTGCTTTTCCAAACCCCGGGACCAACTATGGCTACACCTTC
CSAFPNPGTNYGYTF
>-|TRBV7-2|-|15|TRBJ2-4
TGTGCCAGCAGCAGGACCGGGACCACCAAAAACATTCAGTACTTC
CASSRTGTTKNIQYF
>few|TRBV20-1|-|13|TRBJ2-2
TGCAGTGCTGCGCGGACTGAACAGGGGGAGCTGTTTTTT
CSAARTEQGELFF
>-|TRBV5-4|TRBD2|18|TRBJ2-3
TGTGCCAGCACCCTCGGGACTAGCGGGGGGGCCCGGGCAGATACGCAGTATTTT
CASTLGTSGGARADTQYF
>-|TRBV6-5|-|13|TRBJ1-5
TGTGCCAGCGCAGGGGAAGACAATCAGCCCCAGCATTTT
CASAGEDNQPQHF
>few|TRBV6-1|TRBD1|14|TRBJ1-2
TGTGCCAGCAGTGGGACAGGGGGACTCTATGGCTACACCTTC
CASSGTGGLYGYTF
>many|TRBV7-2|-|11|TRBJ2-5
TGTGCCAGCAGCGTGGGCCCATCCCGGTACTTC
CASSVGPSRYF
>few|TRBV5-1|TRBD1|16|TRBJ1-6
TGCGCCAGCAGCTTGAGACAGGGGGCGACCCAGTCACCCCTCCACTTT
CASSLRQGATQSPLHF
>few|TRBV4-2|TRBD1|15|TRBJ2-7
TGTGCCAGCAGCCAAGGACAGGGGAGCTCCTACGAGCAGTACTTC
CASSQGQGSSYEQYF
>many|TRBV20-1|-|13|TRBJ2-5
TGCAGTGGTCGGCGCGGGGCAAAAGAGACCCAGTACTTC
CSGRRGAKETQYF
>few|TRBV7-2|-|15|TRBJ1-6
TGTGCCAGCACCGTATCCGGGACAAGCGGTTCACCCCTCCACTTT
CASTVSGTSGSPLHF
>-|TRBV5-6|-|12|TRBJ2-1
TGTGCCAGCAGCCGGCCCGAGGGGCTACAGTTCTTC
CASSRPEGLQFF
>few|TRBV6-2/TRBV6-3|-|16|TRBJ2-2
TGTGCCAGCAGTTACCGCGGCAAGCGGACCACCGGGGAGCTGTTTTTT
CASSYRGKRTTGELFF
>-|TRBV7-2|-|14|TRBJ2-7
TGTGCCAGCAGCTTAGGCGCCTCCGACTGGGAGCAGTACTTC
CASSLGASDWEQYF
>many|TRBV3-1|TRBD2|16|TRBJ2-1
TGTGCCAGCAGCCAATTAGCGGGGGGGCGTAGGAATGAGCAGTTCTTC
CASSQLAGGRRNEQFF
>-|TRBV6-1|-|13|TRBJ1-1
TGTGCCAGCAACCGGGTACCGAACACTGAAGCTTTCTTT
CASNRVPNTEAFF
>many|TRBV4-3|-|13|TRBJ2-7
TGCGCCAGCAGCCAAGATCTATCCTACGAGCAGTACTTC
CASSQDLSYEQYF
>few|TRBV12-3/TRBV12-4|-|14|TRBJ2-3
TGTGCCAGCAGTTTTCCCGGGGCCACAGATACGCAGTATTTT
CASSFPGATDTQYF
>once|TRBV5-4|-|14|TRBJ2-5
TGTGCCAGCAGCTCCGAGGACCTAGGGGAGACCCAGTCCTTC
CASSSEDLGETQSF
>few|TRBV7-6|TRBD1|14|TRBJ2-7
TGTGCCAGCAGCTTGGGGGACAGGCCCCACGAGCAGTACTTC
CASSLGDRPHEQYF
>few|TRBV12-3/TRBV12-4|-|13|TRBJ1-2
TGTGCCAGCAGGATGGGGGGGGGATATGGCTACACCTTC
CASRMGGGYGYTF
>many|TRBV28|TRBD1|15|TRBJ2-3
TGTGCCAGCGTCTCAGTGGGACAGGACCTTTATACGCAGTATTTT
CASVSVGQDLYTQYF
>few|TRBV18|-|14|TRBJ2-5
TGTGCCAGCTCTCCTGCGAGGGCCAAAGAGACCCAGTACTTC
CASSPARAKETQYF
>many|TRBV7-2|TRBD1|15|TRBJ2-2
TGTGCCAGCAGACGGACAGGGGTTCGCACCGGGGAGCTGTTTTTT
CASRRTGVRTGELFF
>-|TRBV7-3|TRBD2|18|TRBJ2-2
TGTGCCAGCAGCCCCACCAGTGGGAGGGAGGGAAGCACCGGGGAGCTGTTTTTT
CASSPTSGREGSTGELFF
>-|TRBV19|-|14|TRBJ2-1
TGTGCCAGTAGTAACCGGGCCTCCTACAATGAGCAGTTCTTC
CASSNRASYNEQFF
>few|TRBV5-1|TRBD1|14|TRBJ1-3
TGCGCCAGCAGCTTACAGGGGGATGGAAACACCATATATTTT
CASSLQGDGNTIYF
>-|TRBV7-8|TRBD2|15|TRBJ2-3
TGTGCCAGCACCTACGGACTAGCGGGGGGGAATACGCAGTATTTT
CASTYGLAGGNTQYF
>many|TRBV29-1|-|13|TRBJ1-2
TGCAGCGTCGAAGGGGCCAGGAACTATGGCTACACCTTC
CSVEGARNYGYTF
>many|TRBV28|-|16|TRBJ2-5
TGTGCCAGCAGTTTATGGGGGCGGGGCGGCCAAGAGACCCAGTACTTC
CASSLWGRGGQETQYF
>many|TRBV7-2|TRBD2|18|TRBJ2-5
TGTGCCAGCAGCCCCCCGAGGGGGACTAGCGGGGGCCAAGAGACCCAGTACTTC
CASSPPRGTSGGQETQYF
>many|TRBV18|TRBD2|15|TRBJ2-1
TGTGCCAGCTCACCACGTCGGGCGTTAGCGGGTGAGCAGTTCTTC
CASSPRRALAGEQFF
>many|TRBV5-1|TRBD1|15|TRBJ2-1
TGCGCCAGCACCCTGGGACAGGAGGTGAGCAATGATCAGTTCTTC
CASTLGQEVSNDQFF
>many|TRBV6-6|TRBD1|13|TRBJ1-4
TGTGCCAGCAGTTACGGGACAGGGGAAAAACTGTTTTTT
CASSYGTGEKLFF
>many|TRBV20-1|-|13|TRBJ2-7
TGCAGTGCTAGCCGTAAGGAGAACTACGAGCAGTACTTC
CSASRKENYEQYF
>many|TRBV7-9|TRBD2|15|TRBJ2-2
TGTGCCAGCAGCGAGACTAGCGCCACGCCTCCAGAGCTGTTTTTT
CASSETSATPPELFF
>-|TRBV5-1|TRBD1|15|TRBJ1-1
TGCGCCAGCAGCTCGACGACAGGGCTGGACACTGAAGCTTTCTTT
CASSSTTGLDTEAFF
>-|TRBV7-2|-|15|TRBJ1-2
TGTGCCAGCAGCTTAGGCGAGAATGGTCCCTATGGCTACACCTTC
CASSLGENGPYGYTF